Listed below are T cell receptor beta chains from one sample, sequenced in a study of cytomegalovirus exposure and HLA in healthy donors. Measured with immunoSEQ multiplex PCR; TCRdb has only the in-frame clones, and not every one. Of around 170,000 clones in the sample, about 82% were seen once. The specimen was PBMCs. The origin of the receptors is a woman younger than 45 in good health and CMV-seronegative. CDR3s include the opening cysteine and the closing phenylalanine or tryptophan. A D gene is named only where the DNA matches it firmly. Only some rows state a clone size, as once, few, many or a class for expanded clones.

j_call | v_call | clone_size | d_call | cdr3_aa | cdr3_nt
TRBJ1-1 | TRBV30 | - | - | CAWSVLRLDIYAEAFF | TGTGCCTGGAGTGTACTCAGACTTGATATCTACGCTGAAGCTTTCTTT
TRBJ2-3 | TRBV7-6 | - | - | CASSLGRGDTQYF | TGTGCCAGCAGCTTAGGACGGGGGGATACGCAGTATTTT
TRBJ1-1 | TRBV4-1 | - | TRBD1 | CASSQDPRTGAWTEAFF | TGCGCCAGCAGCCAAGACCCTCGTACAGGGGCGTGGACTGAAGCTTTCTTT
TRBJ1-1 | TRBV2 | - | - | CASSGQGNTEAFF | TGTGCCAGCAGTGGCCAGGGGAACACTGAAGCTTTCTTT
TRBJ2-6 | TRBV27 | few | - | CASGAWSGANVLTF | TGTGCGTCAGGGGCTTGGTCGGGGGCCAACGTCCTGACTTTC
TRBJ1-2 | TRBV7-2 | - | TRBD1 | CASSSRTGNYGYTF | TGTGCCAGCAGCTCTCGGACAGGGAATTATGGCTACACCTTC
TRBJ2-5 | TRBV30 | - | TRBD2 | CAWSVAGGTKETQYF | TGTGCCTGGAGTGTAGCGGGGGGGACTAAAGAGACCCAGTACTTC
TRBJ2-7 | TRBV6-6 | few | - | CASSPFYEQYF | TGTGCCAGCAGTCCCTTCTACGAGCAGTACTTC
TRBJ2-7 | TRBV11-2 | - | - | CATRQDLTYEQYF | TGTGCTACGAGACAGGATTTAACCTACGAGCAGTACTTC
TRBJ2-1 | TRBV29-1 | - | - | CSVDLGRGSWNNEQFF | TGCAGCGTTGACCTCGGACGAGGGAGCTGGAACAATGAGCAGTTCTTC
TRBJ2-1 | TRBV19 | few | - | CASSIDLVGGRGNEQFF | TGTGCCAGTAGTATAGATCTGGTAGGAGGGAGAGGGAATGAGCAGTTCTTC
TRBJ2-7 | TRBV6-6 | few | TRBD2 | CASTRAGDRSYEQYF | TGTGCCAGCACACGGGCGGGGGATCGCTCCTACGAGCAGTACTTC
TRBJ2-1 | TRBV7-2 | - | - | CASSLVGTFRNNEQFF | TGTGCCAGCAGCTTAGTAGGGACTTTTAGAAACAATGAGCAGTTCTTC
TRBJ1-5 | TRBV2 | - | TRBD1 | CASSRQGASNQPQHF | TGTGCCAGCAGTAGACAGGGGGCAAGCAATCAGCCCCAGCATTTT
TRBJ2-3 | TRBV9 | - | TRBD2 | CASSAVEGGTRPGTDTQYF | TGTGCCAGCAGCGCCGTAGAGGGGGGGACTAGACCCGGCACAGATACGCAGTATTTT
TRBJ2-7 | TRBV27 | - | TRBD2 | CASSPWRGDEQYF | TGTGCCAGCAGCCCCTGGCGGGGGGACGAGCAGTACTTC
TRBJ2-2 | TRBV13 | - | - | CASSRRSIQGGTGELFF | TGTGCCAGCAGCCGACGATCGATACAGGGTGGCACCGGGGAGCTGTTTTTT
TRBJ2-1 | TRBV5-1 | - | TRBD2 | CASSPGLAGGQNEQFF | TGCGCCAGCAGCCCGGGACTAGCGGGGGGGCAGAATGAGCAGTTCTTC
TRBJ2-3 | TRBV29-1 | - | TRBD1 | CSVDGTDGLNTDTQYF | TGCAGCGTTGACGGGACAGATGGCCTAAACACAGATACGCAGTATTTT
TRBJ1-3 | TRBV2 | - | TRBD1 | CASTGQGLSGNTIYF | TGTGCCAGCACCGGACAGGGCCTCTCTGGAAACACCATATATTTT
TRBJ1-1 | TRBV10-3 | once | TRBD1 | CAIKQDRDVTEAFF | TGTGCCATCAAACAGGACAGGGATGTAACTGAAGCTTTCTTT
TRBJ1-2 | TRBV25-1 | - | TRBD1 | CASSDQDRGFYGYTF | TGTGCCAGCAGTGATCAGGACAGGGGTTTCTATGGCTACACCTTC